A selection of T cell receptor beta chains follows, all from one sample in a study of cytomegalovirus exposure and HLA in healthy donors. Profiled with immunoSEQ multiplex PCR; TCRdb holds only in-frame clones, not every one. This table holds roughly 140,000 clones, approximately 79% found once. What was sequenced was PBMCs. Receptors were obtained from a male donor in good health and CMV-seronegative. CDR3s include the opening cysteine and the closing phenylalanine or tryptophan. D genes are given only for firm matches. Clone size appears in some rows only: once, few, many, or a class for an expanded clone.

j_call clone_size v_call d_call cdr3_nt cdr3_aa
TRBJ1-2 NA TRBV9 TRBD1 TGTGCCAGCAGCGTGTCCGGGACAGACCTCTATGGCTACACCTTC CASSVSGTDLYGYTF
TRBJ1-2 few TRBV29-1 NA TGCAGCGTTGGGGGGGGCACGGATATTGGCTACACCTTC CSVGGGTDIGYTF
TRBJ2-3 NA TRBV9 NA TGTGCCAGCAGCGTTTCGGGGACAGATACGCAGTATTTT CASSVSGTDTQYF
TRBJ1-5 NA TRBV2 TRBD1 TGTGCCAGCAGTGAGGGGACAGGGGGCCGTAATCAGCCCCAGCATTTT CASSEGTGGRNQPQHF
TRBJ2-3 NA TRBV11-3 TRBD1 TGTGCCAGCAGCCGGCTTATTTTCGGGACAGGGACAGATACGCAGTATTTT CASSRLIFGTGTDTQYF
TRBJ2-1 NA TRBV15 TRBD2 TGTGCCACCAGCGGGACGACTAGCGGGCGCGACAATGAGCAGTTCTTC CATSGTTSGRDNEQFF
TRBJ1-4 NA TRBV6-5 NA TGTGCCAGCAGTTATGGCCTTAATGAAAAACTGTTTTTT CASSYGLNEKLFF
TRBJ1-3 few TRBV6-5 NA TGTGCCAGCAGTTACGAGCTCTCTGGAAACACCATATATTTT CASSYELSGNTIYF
TRBJ1-4 NA TRBV11-3 NA TGTGCCAGCAGCTTAGAAGGAGAAAGAGAAAAACTGTTTTTT CASSLEGEREKLFF
TRBJ2-7 few TRBV15 TRBD1 TGTGCCACCAGCTTAGGGACAGGGGGAACCTACGAGCAGTACTTC CATSLGTGGTYEQYF
TRBJ2-5 NA TRBV19 NA TGTGCCAGTAGCTACCGGGACAACCAAGAGACCCAGTACTTC CASSYRDNQETQYF
TRBJ2-7 NA TRBV14 NA TGTGCCAGCAGCCCCCGGGGTTCCTCCGAGCAGTACTTC CASSPRGSSEQYF
TRBJ1-3 NA TRBV28 TRBD1 TGTGCCAGCAGTTTAGGCAGGGGGGGAAACACCATATATTTT CASSLGRGGNTIYF
TRBJ1-1 NA TRBV19 NA TGTGCCAGTAGTATAGAAAACAGGGTCGGCACTGAAGCTTTCTTT CASSIENRVGTEAFF
TRBJ2-6 NA TRBV11-1 NA TGTGCCAGCAGCTTAACGGGGTTCTCTGGGGCCAACGTCCTGACTTTC CASSLTGFSGANVLTF
TRBJ2-1 NA TRBV18 TRBD2 TGTGCCAGCTCACTGGCTAGCGGGAGACTAGCTGAGCAGTTCTTC CASSLASGRLAEQFF
TRBJ1-5 NA TRBV6-6 TRBD1 TGTGCCAGCAGTTACCTGGGACAGGGGTATCAGCCCCAGCATTTT CASSYLGQGYQPQHF
TRBJ2-7 few TRBV5-6 NA TGTGCCAGCAGCGCCGCCGGGATCGGCTCCTACGAGCAGTACTTC CASSAAGIGSYEQYF
TRBJ1-2 NA TRBV29-1 TRBD1 TGCAGCGTGGTACCGGGACAGGCCGTCGTTTCGACCTATGGCTACACCTTC CSVVPGQAVVSTYGYTF
TRBJ2-7 few TRBV6-5 NA TGTGCCAGCAGTTCCTACTCTAGCGACTACGAGCAGTACTTC CASSSYSSDYEQYF
TRBJ2-5 NA TRBV2 TRBD2 TGTGCCAGCTCCGGGGGGACTAGCAGACAAGAGACCCAGTACTTC CASSGGTSRQETQYF
TRBJ1-4 NA TRBV5-1 TRBD1 TGCGCCAGCGCACGAACAGGGGGCGGGAGTGAAAAACTGTTTTTT CASARTGGGSEKLFF
TRBJ2-1 NA TRBV11-3 TRBD1 TGTGCCAGCAGCTTCAGACCCCGAGGTGACAGGGGGTACTACAATGAGCAGTTCTTC CASSFRPRGDRGYYNEQFF
TRBJ1-4 NA TRBV29-1 TRBD1 TGCAGCGTCGGGACAGGGGAAAATCATCGAAAACTGTTTTTT CSVGTGENHRKLFF
TRBJ2-7 once TRBV7-2 TRBD1 TGTGCCAGCAGCTCCCCAGGGGGTCGGTCCTACGAGCAGTACTTC CASSSPGGRSYEQYF
TRBJ2-3 NA TRBV4-3 TRBD2 TGCGCCAGCAGCCGAGCGGGGTGGCCCTTCACAGATACGCAGTATTTT CASSRAGWPFTDTQYF
TRBJ2-2 NA TRBV27 TRBD2 TGTGCCAGCAGACAAGCGGGGGCGGTCCCCGGGGAGCTGTTTTTT CASRQAGAVPGELFF
TRBJ2-1 NA TRBV6-4 TRBD1 TGTGCCAGCAGAACCGAGGGACAGGGGTACAATGAGCAGTTCTTC CASRTEGQGYNEQFF
TRBJ2-7 NA TRBV5-6 TRBD1 TGTGCCAGCAGGGAAGGGGGCCTACGAGGACCCTACGAGCAGTACTTC CASREGGLRGPYEQYF